A selection of T cell receptor beta chains follows, all from one sample in a study of cytomegalovirus exposure and HLA in healthy donors. Data came from immunoSEQ multiplex PCR; TCRdb stores just in-frame clones and leaves some out. This specimen shows fewer than 30,000 clones; the ten leading clones hold roughly 0.65%. The specimen sequenced was PBMCs. These receptors originate from a man aged 30-40 years in good health and CMV-seronegative. Each CDR3 is given with its conserved first and last residue. Each record gives: V gene, D gene, J gene, CDR3 DNA, CDR3 protein. A D gene is named only where the DNA matches it firmly.

TRBV29-1	.	TRBJ1-4	TGCAGCGCTGGACAGCATGAAAAACTGTTTTTT	CSAGQHEKLFF
TRBV7-9	TRBD2	TRBJ2-5	TGTGCCAGCAGCCAAAGAGGTAGCGGGAGGGAGGAGACCCAGTACTTC	CASSQRGSGREETQYF
TRBV4-2	TRBD1	TRBJ1-6	TGTGCCAGCAGCCGAACCGGGACAGGGGTTTTCCCCCTCCACTTT	CASSRTGTGVFPLHF
TRBV5-1	.	TRBJ1-2	TGCGCCAGCAGCTTGGTGGAGGGGAAGGGGGGCTACACCTTC	CASSLVEGKGGYTF
TRBV28	.	TRBJ2-3	TGTGCCAGCATTACCCCGGGAGATACGCAGTATTTT	CASITPGDTQYF
TRBV5-1	.	TRBJ2-3	TGCGCCAGCATCCCTAGTGCAGGGATGGCAGATACGCAGTATTTT	CASIPSAGMADTQYF
TRBV6-5	.	TRBJ2-7	TGTGCCAGCAGTCCCTTCGGGAGCGGCTACGAGCAGTACTTC	CASSPFGSGYEQYF
TRBV19	.	TRBJ1-6	TGTGCCAGTAGTATAGTTAGGGAAGGGGTTTCACCCCTCCACTTT	CASSIVREGVSPLHF
TRBV18	.	TRBJ2-1	TGTGCCAGCTCACAAACCGGGACTGACAATGAGCAGTTCTTC	CASSQTGTDNEQFF
TRBV10-3	TRBD1	TRBJ1-2	TGTGCCATCAGTGACCAGACAGGGTATGGCTACACCTTC	CAISDQTGYGYTF
TRBV4-2	TRBD2	TRBJ2-3	TGTGCCAGCAGCCCAGGACTAGCGGGGGGGTCAGATACGCAGTATTTT	CASSPGLAGGSDTQYF
TRBV7-8	.	TRBJ2-7	TGTGCCCCAGTACCTAACCTTAGGGAGAACGAGCAGTACTTC	CAPVPNLRENEQYF
TRBV5-1	.	TRBJ1-6	TGCGCCAGCAGCTTGGATGGACATGATAATTCACCCCTCCACTTT	CASSLDGHDNSPLHF
TRBV30	.	TRBJ2-1	TGTGCCTGGAACCAGGGCGGACCGTACAATGAGCAGTTCTTC	CAWNQGGPYNEQFF
TRBV11-2	.	TRBJ2-4	TGTGCCAGCAGGTCCGGTGGCGGGTACGGTCTAGCCAAAAACATTCAGTACTTC	CASRSGGGYGLAKNIQYF
TRBV12-5	TRBD1	TRBJ1-5	TGTGCTAGTGGCCCGGGACAGGGTCAGCCCCAGCATTTT	CASGPGQGQPQHF
TRBV15	.	TRBJ1-2	TGTGCCACCAGCAGAGGGTCAGGGGCACATACCTATGGCTACACCTTC	CATSRGSGAHTYGYTF
TRBV18	.	TRBJ1-4	TGTGCCAGCTCACTCTCAGAGATTAGCCTCAATGAAAAACTGTTTTTT	CASSLSEISLNEKLFF
TRBV28	TRBD2	TRBJ2-7	TGTGCTCAACTCGGTCTAGCGGGGTACGAGCAGTACTTC	CAQLGLAGYEQYF
TRBV19	TRBD2	TRBJ2-2	TGTGCCAGTACGGAAGGTAGCGGGAGGTCCACCGGGGAGCTGTTTTTT	CASTEGSGRSTGELFF
TRBV6-1	.	TRBJ1-1	TGTGCCAGCAGTGCGAGGGTTATCTTGGCTGAAGCTTTCTTT	CASSARVILAEAFF
TRBV6-1	.	TRBJ1-5	TGTGCCAGCAGTGATACAGATAGGGGTCAGCCCCAGCATTTT	CASSDTDRGQPQHF
TRBV28	TRBD1	TRBJ2-1	TGTGCCAGCAGTCCTTGGGACAGCAATGAGCAGTTCTTC	CASSPWDSNEQFF
TRBV27	.	TRBJ2-3	TGTGCCAGCAACCGACTCGAGGGAGATACGCAGTATTTT	CASNRLEGDTQYF
TRBV6-5	.	TRBJ2-7	TGTGCCAGCAGTTACTCGAGGGTAAGGGAGCAGTACTTC	CASSYSRVREQYF
TRBV6-5	.	TRBJ1-2	TGTGCCAGCACCCCGACAGGCCCCTATGGCTACACCTTC	CASTPTGPYGYTF
TRBV28	TRBD2	TRBJ2-1	TGTGCCAGATCGATGCGGGGACTAGCGGGAGGGCCAGATCTTCGAGAGCAGTTCTTC	CARSMRGLAGGPDLREQFF
TRBV11-2	.	TRBJ2-7	TGTGCCAGCAGCTTAGGTCAGGGACTCTTCTACGAGCAGTACTTC	CASSLGQGLFYEQYF
TRBV19	.	TRBJ1-2	TGTGCCAGTACCGGGGGGGCTCAGGGCTACACCTTC	CASTGGAQGYTF
TRBV5-8	.	TRBJ1-5	TGTGCCAGCAGCTTCGGTCCCATTAGCAATCAGCCCCAGCATTTT	CASSFGPISNQPQHF
TRBV4-3	TRBD1	TRBJ2-7	TGCGCCAGCAGCCGTGTAGGGGGCATAGGCGAGCAGTACTTC	CASSRVGGIGEQYF
TRBV5-6	TRBD1	TRBJ2-7	TGTGCCAGCAGCTCGCAAAGGGGGCCGGGGGAGCAGTACTTC	CASSSQRGPGEQYF
TRBV13	TRBD2	TRBJ2-7	TGTGCCAGCAGCCCCTTGGGGACTAGCGGGGGGCGAGAGCAGTACTTC	CASSPLGTSGGREQYF
TRBV7-3	TRBD1	TRBJ1-2	TGTGCCAGCAGCTTAACCGGACAGGGGGGGGTGCCCTACACCTTC	CASSLTGQGGVPYTF
TRBV11-2	TRBD1	TRBJ2-7	TGTGCCAGCAGCCTATTATCGGGACAGGTGTTGTACGAGCAGTACTTC	CASSLLSGQVLYEQYF
TRBV2	TRBD2	TRBJ2-3	TGTGCCAGCAGTGGGGGACTAGCGGGCACAGATACGCAGTATTTT	CASSGGLAGTDTQYF
TRBV2	.	TRBJ2-5	TGTGCCAGCAGTGAATCCAGGGGGACCCAGTACTTC	CASSESRGTQYF
TRBV5-1	TRBD2	TRBJ2-1	TGCGCCAGCAGCTTGGAGGGAGGGAAGGCCAATGAGCAGTTCTTC	CASSLEGGKANEQFF
TRBV9	TRBD1	TRBJ1-3	TGTGCCAGCAGCGTAGGACAGGGGAGAGGAAACACCATATATTTT	CASSVGQGRGNTIYF
TRBV29-1	.	TRBJ2-7	TGCAGCGTCGGGGGACGGCGGAAAGACGAGCAGTACTTC	CSVGGRRKDEQYF
TRBV9	.	TRBJ2-1	TGTGCCAGCCGAGAACTGAGCTCCTACAATGAGCAGTTCTTC	CASRELSSYNEQFF